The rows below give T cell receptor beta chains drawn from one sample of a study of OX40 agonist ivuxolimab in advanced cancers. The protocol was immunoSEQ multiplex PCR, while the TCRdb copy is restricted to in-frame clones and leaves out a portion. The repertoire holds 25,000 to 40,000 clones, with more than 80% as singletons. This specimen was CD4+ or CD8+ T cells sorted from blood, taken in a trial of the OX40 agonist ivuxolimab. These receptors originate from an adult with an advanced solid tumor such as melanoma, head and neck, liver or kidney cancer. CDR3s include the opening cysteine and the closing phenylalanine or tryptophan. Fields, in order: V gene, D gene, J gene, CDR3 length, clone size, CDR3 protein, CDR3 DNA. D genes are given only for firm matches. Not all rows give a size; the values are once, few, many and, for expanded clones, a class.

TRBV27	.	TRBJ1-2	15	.	CASSLRHGGPYGYTF	TGTGCCAGCAGTTTACGACACGGGGGGCCATATGGCTACACCTTC
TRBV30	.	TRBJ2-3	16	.	CAWSVGLLAGTDTQYF	TGTGCCTGGAGTGTGGGGCTCCTGGCGGGGACAGATACGCAGTATTTT
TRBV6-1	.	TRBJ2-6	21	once	CASSELFGAETRVSGANVLTF	TGTGCCAGCAGTGAACTTTTTGGGGCCGAGACTAGGGTTTCCGGGGCCAACGTCCTGACTTTC
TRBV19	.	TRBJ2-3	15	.	CASSIAGSGTDTQYF	TGTGCCAGTAGTATAGCAGGGAGTGGGACAGATACGCAGTATTTT
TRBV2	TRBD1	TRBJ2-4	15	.	CASSEDREPKNIQYF	TGTGCCAGCAGTGAGGACAGGGAACCCAAAAACATTCAGTACTTC
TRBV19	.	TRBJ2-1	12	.	CASRNSYNEQFF	TGTGCCAGTAGGAACTCCTACAATGAGCAGTTCTTC
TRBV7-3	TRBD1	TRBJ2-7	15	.	CASSRSGQVPYEQYF	TGTGCCAGCAGCCGATCGGGACAGGTGCCCTACGAGCAGTACTTC
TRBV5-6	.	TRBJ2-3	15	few	CASKPGTFLTDTQYF	TGTGCCAGTAAACCCGGGACTTTTCTCACAGATACGCAGTATTTT
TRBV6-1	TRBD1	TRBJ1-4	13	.	CASSEQGDEKLFF	TGTGCCAGCAGTGAACAGGGGGACGAAAAACTGTTTTTT
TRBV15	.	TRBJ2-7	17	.	CATSRDKFTDPSYEQYF	TGTGCCACCAGCAGAGATAAATTTACGGATCCATCCTACGAGCAGTACTTC
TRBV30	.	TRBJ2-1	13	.	CARSLGFDNEQFF	TGTGCTCGGAGTCTGGGATTCGACAATGAGCAGTTCTTC
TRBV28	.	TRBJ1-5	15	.	CASRAPRGGNQPQHF	TGTGCCAGCAGGGCGCCTAGGGGGGGCAATCAGCCCCAGCATTTT
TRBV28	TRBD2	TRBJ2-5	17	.	CASSLSTGTSGGGTQYF	TGTGCCAGCAGTCTGAGTACCGGGACTAGCGGGGGGGGGACCCAGTACTTC
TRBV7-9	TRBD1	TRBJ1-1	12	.	CASSPDRGKAFF	TGTGCCAGCAGCCCAGACAGGGGAAAGGCTTTCTTT
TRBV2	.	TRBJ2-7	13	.	CASSDRLGGVEYF	TGTGCCAGCAGTGACCGTTTGGGGGGAGTGGAGTACTTC
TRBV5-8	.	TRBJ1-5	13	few	CASNEARLKPQHF	TGTGCCAGCAATGAAGCCAGGCTTAAGCCCCAGCATTTT
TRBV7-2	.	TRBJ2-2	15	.	CASSLAGGPAGELFF	TGTGCCAGCAGCTTAGCGGGGGGGCCTGCCGGGGAGCTGTTTTTT
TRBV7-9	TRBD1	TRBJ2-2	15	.	CASSPRGRGTGELFF	TGTGCCAGCAGTCCCCGGGGCAGGGGGACCGGGGAGCTGTTTTTT
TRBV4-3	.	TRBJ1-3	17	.	CASSQEGQQLSGNTIYF	TGCGCCAGCAGCCAAGAGGGACAACAACTCTCTGGAAACACCATATATTTT
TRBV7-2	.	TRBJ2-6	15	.	CASSFTGPGANVLTF	TGTGCCAGCAGCTTTACAGGCCCTGGGGCCAACGTCCTGACTTTC
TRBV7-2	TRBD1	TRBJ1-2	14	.	CASSKTGGGYGYTF	TGTGCCAGCAGCAAGACAGGGGGCGGCTATGGCTACACCTTC
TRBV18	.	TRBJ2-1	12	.	CASSPLGVEQFF	TGTGCCAGCTCACCACTGGGGGTTGAGCAGTTCTTC
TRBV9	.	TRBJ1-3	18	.	CASNLTGGRAFLGDTIYF	TGTGCCAGCAACCTCACCGGGGGCAGGGCCTTTTTAGGTGACACCATATATTTT
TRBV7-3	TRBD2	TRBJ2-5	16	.	CASSLNSGLGSGTQYF	TGTGCCAGCAGCTTAAACTCTGGACTAGGTTCAGGGACCCAGTACTTC
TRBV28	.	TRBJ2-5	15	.	CASSLRGSRQETQYF	TGTGCCAGCAGTTTACGGGGGAGTAGGCAAGAGACCCAGTACTTC
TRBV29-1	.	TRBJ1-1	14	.	CSVVAWSGNTEAFF	TGCAGCGTTGTCGCTTGGTCAGGGAACACTGAAGCTTTCTTT
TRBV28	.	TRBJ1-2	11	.	CASSLGNGYTF	TGTGCCAGCAGTTTGGGTAATGGCTACACCTTC
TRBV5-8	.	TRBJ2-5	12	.	CASSRLQETQYF	TGTGCCAGCAGCCGGCTCCAAGAGACCCAGTACTTC
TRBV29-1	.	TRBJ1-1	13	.	CSVEVQQGTEAFF	TGCAGCGTTGAAGTTCAACAGGGAACCGAAGCTTTCTTT
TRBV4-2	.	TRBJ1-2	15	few	CASSQEGGRNYGYTF	TGTGCCAGCAGCCAGGAGGGAGGGAGGAACTATGGCTACACCTTC
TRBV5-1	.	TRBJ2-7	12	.	CASSPTGYEQYF	TGCGCCAGCAGCCCGACAGGCTACGAGCAGTACTTC
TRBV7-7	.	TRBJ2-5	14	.	CASSPGHSQETQYF	TGTGCTAGCAGTCCTGGGCACTCCCAAGAGACCCAGTACTTC
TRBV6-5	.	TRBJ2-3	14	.	CASSYEGGENTQYF	TGTGCCAGCAGTTATGAGGGGGGCGAAAATACGCAGTATTTT
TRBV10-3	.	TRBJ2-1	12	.	CAIGGVGYEQFF	TGTGCCATCGGGGGAGTAGGGTATGAGCAGTTCTTC
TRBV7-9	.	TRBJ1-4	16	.	CASSAPLTGLEEKLFF	TGTGCCAGCAGCGCCCCCCTAACAGGGCTAGAGGAAAAACTGTTTTTT
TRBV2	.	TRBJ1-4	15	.	CASRTISTANEKLFF	TGTGCCAGCCGTACTATCTCCACGGCTAATGAAAAACTGTTTTTT
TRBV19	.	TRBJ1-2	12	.	CASQGARGGYTF	TGTGCCAGCCAAGGTGCGCGTGGAGGCTACACCTTC
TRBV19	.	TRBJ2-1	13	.	CASTLLGLNEQFF	TGTGCCAGTACCCTTTTGGGGCTAAATGAGCAGTTCTTC
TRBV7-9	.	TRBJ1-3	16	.	CASSLGRGFSGNTIYF	TGTGCCAGCAGCTTAGGAAGGGGTTTCTCTGGAAACACCATATATTTT
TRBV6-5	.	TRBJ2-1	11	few	CAIDSYNEQFF	TGTGCCATAGACAGTTACAATGAGCAGTTCTTC
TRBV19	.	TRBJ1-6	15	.	CASSPGDQHNSPLHF	TGTGCCAGTAGTCCGGGGGACCAGCATAATTCACCCCTCCACTTT
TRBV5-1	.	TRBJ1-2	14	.	CASSLADTNYGYTF	TGCGCCAGCAGCTTGGCAGACACAAACTATGGCTACACCTTC
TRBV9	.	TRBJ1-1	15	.	CASSVYQALNTEAFF	TGTGCCAGCAGCGTATATCAGGCGTTGAACACTGAAGCTTTCTTT
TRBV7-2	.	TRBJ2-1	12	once	CASSSYYNEQFF	TGTGCCAGCAGCTCCTACTATAATGAGCAGTTCTTC
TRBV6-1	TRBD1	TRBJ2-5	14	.	CASSEAGGRETQYF	TGTGCCAGCAGTGAAGCAGGGGGCAGGGAGACCCAGTACTTC
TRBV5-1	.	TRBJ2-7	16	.	CASSLVESGLGGEQYF	TGCGCCAGCAGCTTGGTCGAGTCCGGACTTGGGGGAGAGCAGTACTTC
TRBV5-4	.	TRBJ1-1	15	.	CASSLDWDPNTEAFF	TGTGCCAGCAGCTTGGATTGGGACCCGAACACTGAAGCTTTCTTT
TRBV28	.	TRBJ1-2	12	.	CATSWGDYGYTF	TGTGCCACTTCGTGGGGCGACTATGGCTACACCTTC
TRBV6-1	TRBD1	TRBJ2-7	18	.	CASSGQLGTGLGNYEQYF	TGTGCCAGCAGTGGCCAGTTAGGGACAGGGTTAGGGAACTACGAGCAGTACTTC
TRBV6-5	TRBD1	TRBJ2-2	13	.	CASSFDRVGELFF	TGTGCCAGCAGTTTTGACAGGGTCGGGGAGCTGTTTTTT
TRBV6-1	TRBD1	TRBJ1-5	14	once	CASSKQGRDQPQHF	TGTGCCAGCAGTAAACAGGGGCGGGATCAGCCCCAGCATTTT
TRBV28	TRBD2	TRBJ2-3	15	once	CASPPTSGFTDTQYF	TGTGCCAGTCCGCCGACTAGCGGGTTCACAGATACGCAGTATTTT
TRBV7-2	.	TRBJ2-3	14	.	CASSLAHYPDTQYF	TGTGCCAGCAGCTTAGCCCATTATCCAGATACGCAGTATTTT
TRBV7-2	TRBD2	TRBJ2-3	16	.	CASSTASGGFTDTQYF	TGTGCCAGCAGCACCGCTAGCGGGGGCTTCACAGATACGCAGTATTTT
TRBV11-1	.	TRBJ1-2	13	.	CASSLGSLRGYTF	TGTGCCAGCAGCTTAGGAAGCCTGAGAGGCTACACCTTC
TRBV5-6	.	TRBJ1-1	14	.	CASSLEGGDTEAFF	TGTGCCAGCAGCTTGGAAGGAGGGGACACTGAAGCTTTCTTT
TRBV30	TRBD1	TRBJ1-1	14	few	CAWKSGGMNTEAFF	TGTGCCTGGAAGTCAGGGGGTATGAACACTGAAGCTTTCTTT
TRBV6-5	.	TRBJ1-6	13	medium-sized	CASSYQGSSPLHF	TGTGCCAGCAGTTACCAGGGCAGTTCACCCCTCCACTTT
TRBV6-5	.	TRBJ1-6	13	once	CASKWNSPNTLHF	TGTGCCAGCAAATGGAATAGCCCGAATACCCTCCACTTT